These T cell receptor beta chains were read from a single sample in a study of T cell responses to AZD1222 COVID-19 vaccine. Data came from immunoSEQ multiplex PCR; TCRdb stores just in-frame clones and leaves some out. This table holds roughly 120,000 clones, roughly nine tenths found once. The sample was peripheral blood, taken on day 0 of AZD1222 vaccination. The receptors were gathered from an adult in good health. Both conserved end residues are part of each CDR3. Fields, in order: clone size, D gene, V gene, J gene, CDR3 protein, CDR3 DNA. D genes are given only for firm matches. Where a row states a size, it is once, few, many or the class of an expanded clone; other rows omit it.

clone size: once; D gene: -; V gene: TRBV6-6; J gene: TRBJ1-3; CDR3 protein: CASSYGGGRAGNTIYF; CDR3 DNA: TGTGCCAGCAGTTACGGCGGGGGGCGCGCTGGAAACACCATATATTTT
clone size: -; D gene: -; V gene: TRBV19; J gene: TRBJ1-1; CDR3 protein: CASSFRGGSNTEAFF; CDR3 DNA: TGTGCCAGTAGTTTCCGGGGGGGATCGAACACTGAAGCTTTCTTT
clone size: -; D gene: -; V gene: TRBV6-5; J gene: TRBJ2-7; CDR3 protein: CASQFEVEQYF; CDR3 DNA: TGTGCCAGCCAATTTGAGGTCGAGCAGTACTTC
clone size: -; D gene: -; V gene: TRBV4-2; J gene: TRBJ2-1; CDR3 protein: CASSQAAEASNEQFF; CDR3 DNA: TGTGCCAGCAGCCAAGCCGCCGAGGCATCCAATGAGCAGTTCTTC
clone size: -; D gene: TRBD1; V gene: TRBV6-5; J gene: TRBJ1-3; CDR3 protein: CASRDHRGTGNTIYF; CDR3 DNA: TGTGCCAGCAGGGACCACAGGGGAACTGGAAACACCATATATTTT
clone size: -; D gene: -; V gene: TRBV7-9; J gene: TRBJ1-1; CDR3 protein: CASSLRGDPLGAFF; CDR3 DNA: TGTGCCAGCAGCTTACGGGGGGACCCCTTGGGAGCTTTCTTT
clone size: -; D gene: TRBD2; V gene: TRBV7-2; J gene: TRBJ2-1; CDR3 protein: CASSLVAGGYNEQFF; CDR3 DNA: TGTGCCAGCAGCTTAGTCGCGGGAGGATACAATGAGCAGTTCTTC
clone size: -; D gene: TRBD2; V gene: TRBV27; J gene: TRBJ2-7; CDR3 protein: CASSRTASGSSYEQYF; CDR3 DNA: TGTGCCAGCAGTCGTACGGCTAGCGGGAGCTCCTACGAGCAGTACTTC
clone size: -; D gene: -; V gene: TRBV2; J gene: TRBJ2-7; CDR3 protein: CASGVAPNYEQYF; CDR3 DNA: TGTGCCAGCGGGGTAGCGCCGAACTACGAGCAGTACTTC
clone size: -; D gene: TRBD1; V gene: TRBV15; J gene: TRBJ1-3; CDR3 protein: CATSRDGAGGRWNTIYF; CDR3 DNA: TGTGCCACCAGCAGAGATGGCGCAGGGGGCAGGTGGAACACCATATATTTT
clone size: once; D gene: -; V gene: TRBV5-1; J gene: TRBJ2-7; CDR3 protein: CASSSGGGTYEQYF; CDR3 DNA: TGCGCCAGCAGCTCCGGAGGGGGCACCTACGAGCAGTACTTC
clone size: -; D gene: TRBD1; V gene: TRBV7-6; J gene: TRBJ1-2; CDR3 protein: CASSHGTGIGYTF; CDR3 DNA: TGTGCCAGCAGCCACGGGACAGGGATTGGCTACACCTTC